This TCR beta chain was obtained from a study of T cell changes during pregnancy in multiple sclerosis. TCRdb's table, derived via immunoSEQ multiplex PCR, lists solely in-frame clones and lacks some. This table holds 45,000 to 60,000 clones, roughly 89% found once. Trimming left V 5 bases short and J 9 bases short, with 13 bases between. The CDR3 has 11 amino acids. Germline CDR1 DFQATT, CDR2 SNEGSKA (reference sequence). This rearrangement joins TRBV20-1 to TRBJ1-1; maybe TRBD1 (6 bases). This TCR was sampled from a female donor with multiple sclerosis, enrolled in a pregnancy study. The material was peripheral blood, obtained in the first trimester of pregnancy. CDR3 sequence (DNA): TGCAGTGCTGCTGGACAGAGCAAAGCTTTCTTT. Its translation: CSAAGQSKAFF.